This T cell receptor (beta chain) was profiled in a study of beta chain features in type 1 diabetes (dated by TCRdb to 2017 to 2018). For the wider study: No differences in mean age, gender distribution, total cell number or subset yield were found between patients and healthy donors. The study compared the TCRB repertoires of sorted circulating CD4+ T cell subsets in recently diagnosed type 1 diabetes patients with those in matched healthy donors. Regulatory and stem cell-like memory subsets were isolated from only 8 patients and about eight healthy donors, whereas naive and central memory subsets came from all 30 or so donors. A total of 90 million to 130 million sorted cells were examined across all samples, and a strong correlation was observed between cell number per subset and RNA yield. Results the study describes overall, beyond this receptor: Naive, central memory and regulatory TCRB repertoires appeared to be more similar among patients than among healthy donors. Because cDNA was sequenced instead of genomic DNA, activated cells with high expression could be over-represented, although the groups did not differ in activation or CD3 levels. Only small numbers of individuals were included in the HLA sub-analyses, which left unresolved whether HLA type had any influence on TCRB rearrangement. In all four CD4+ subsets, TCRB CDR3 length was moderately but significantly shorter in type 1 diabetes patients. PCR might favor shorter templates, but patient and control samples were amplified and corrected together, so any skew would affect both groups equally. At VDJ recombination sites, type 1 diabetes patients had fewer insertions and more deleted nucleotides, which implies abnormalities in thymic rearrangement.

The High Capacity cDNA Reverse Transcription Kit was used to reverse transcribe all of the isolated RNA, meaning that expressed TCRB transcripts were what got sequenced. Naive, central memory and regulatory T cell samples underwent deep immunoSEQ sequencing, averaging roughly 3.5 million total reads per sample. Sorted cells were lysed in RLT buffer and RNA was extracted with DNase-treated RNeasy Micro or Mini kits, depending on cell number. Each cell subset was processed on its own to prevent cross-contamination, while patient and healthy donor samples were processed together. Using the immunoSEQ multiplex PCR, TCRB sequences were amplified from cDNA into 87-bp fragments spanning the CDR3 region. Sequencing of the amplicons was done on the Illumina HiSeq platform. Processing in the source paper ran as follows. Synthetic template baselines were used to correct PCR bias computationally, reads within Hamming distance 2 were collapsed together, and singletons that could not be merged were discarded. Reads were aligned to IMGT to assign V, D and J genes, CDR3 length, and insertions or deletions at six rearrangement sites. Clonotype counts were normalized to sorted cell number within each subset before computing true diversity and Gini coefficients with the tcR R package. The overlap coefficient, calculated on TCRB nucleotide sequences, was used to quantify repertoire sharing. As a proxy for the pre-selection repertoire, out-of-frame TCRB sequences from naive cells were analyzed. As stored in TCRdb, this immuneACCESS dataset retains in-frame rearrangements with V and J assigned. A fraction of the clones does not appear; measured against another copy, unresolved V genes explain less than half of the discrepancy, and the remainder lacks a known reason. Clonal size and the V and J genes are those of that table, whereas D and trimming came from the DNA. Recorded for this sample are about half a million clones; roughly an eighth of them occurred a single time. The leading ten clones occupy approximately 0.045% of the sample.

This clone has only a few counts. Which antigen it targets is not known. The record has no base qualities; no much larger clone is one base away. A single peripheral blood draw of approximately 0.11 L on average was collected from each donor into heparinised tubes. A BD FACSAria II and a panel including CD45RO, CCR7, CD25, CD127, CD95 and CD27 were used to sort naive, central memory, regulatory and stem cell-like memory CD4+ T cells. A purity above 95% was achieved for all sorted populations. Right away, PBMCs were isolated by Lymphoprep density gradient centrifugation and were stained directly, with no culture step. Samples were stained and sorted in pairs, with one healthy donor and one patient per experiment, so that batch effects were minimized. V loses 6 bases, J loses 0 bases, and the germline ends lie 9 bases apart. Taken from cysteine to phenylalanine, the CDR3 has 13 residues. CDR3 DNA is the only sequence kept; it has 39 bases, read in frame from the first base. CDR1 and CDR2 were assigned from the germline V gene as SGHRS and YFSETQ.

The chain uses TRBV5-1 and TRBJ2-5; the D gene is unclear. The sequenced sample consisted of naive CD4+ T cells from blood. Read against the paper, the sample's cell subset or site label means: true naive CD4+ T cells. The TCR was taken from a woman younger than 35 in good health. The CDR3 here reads CASTLQHQETQYF. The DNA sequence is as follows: TGCGCCAGCACCTTACAGCACCAAGAGACCCAGTACTTC.